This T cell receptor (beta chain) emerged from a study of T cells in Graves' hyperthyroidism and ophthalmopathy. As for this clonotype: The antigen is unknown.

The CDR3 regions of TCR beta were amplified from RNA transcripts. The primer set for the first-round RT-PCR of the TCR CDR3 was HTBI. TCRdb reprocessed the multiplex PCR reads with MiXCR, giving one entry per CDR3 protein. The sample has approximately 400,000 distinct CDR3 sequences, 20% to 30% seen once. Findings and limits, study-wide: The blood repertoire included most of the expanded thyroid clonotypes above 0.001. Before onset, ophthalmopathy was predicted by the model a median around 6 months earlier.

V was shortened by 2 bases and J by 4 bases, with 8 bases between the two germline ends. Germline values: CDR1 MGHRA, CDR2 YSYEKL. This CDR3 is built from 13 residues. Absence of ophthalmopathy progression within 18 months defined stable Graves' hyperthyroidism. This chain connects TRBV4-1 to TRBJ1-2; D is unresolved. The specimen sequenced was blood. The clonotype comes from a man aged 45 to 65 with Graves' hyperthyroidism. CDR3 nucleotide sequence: TGCGCCAGCAGCCAACCTGAACTCTATGGCTACACCTTC. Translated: CASSQPELYGYTF.